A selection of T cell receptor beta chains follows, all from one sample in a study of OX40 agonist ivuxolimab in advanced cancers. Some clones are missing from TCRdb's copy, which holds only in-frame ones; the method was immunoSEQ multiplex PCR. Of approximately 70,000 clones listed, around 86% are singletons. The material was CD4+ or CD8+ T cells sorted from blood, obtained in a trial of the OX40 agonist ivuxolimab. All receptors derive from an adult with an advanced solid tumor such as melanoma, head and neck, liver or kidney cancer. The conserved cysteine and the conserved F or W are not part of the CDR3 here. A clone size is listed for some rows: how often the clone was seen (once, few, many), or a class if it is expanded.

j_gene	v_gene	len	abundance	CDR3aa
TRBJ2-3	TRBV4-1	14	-	ASSLNSGGSTDTQY
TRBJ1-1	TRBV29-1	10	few	SVGRGGTEAF
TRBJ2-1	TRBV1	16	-	TSSQDGSGGAKYDEQF
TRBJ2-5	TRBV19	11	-	ASSRGLIQTQY
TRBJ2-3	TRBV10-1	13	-	ASSESGGAADTQY
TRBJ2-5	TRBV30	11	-	AWTLGARETQY
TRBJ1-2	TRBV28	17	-	ASSFPLRDREGVYYGYT
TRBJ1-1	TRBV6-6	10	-	ASRDSWAEAF
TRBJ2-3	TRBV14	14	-	ASSPPRTGRADTQY
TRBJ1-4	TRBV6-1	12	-	ASSSNRVDEKLF
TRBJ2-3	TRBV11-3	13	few	ASSLSGLAGDTQY
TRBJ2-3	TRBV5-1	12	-	ASRTTVTVDTQY
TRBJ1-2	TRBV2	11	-	ASSVGQLYGYT
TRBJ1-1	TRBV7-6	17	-	ASSLLAGGHKVGRTEAF
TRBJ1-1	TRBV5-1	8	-	ATENTEAF
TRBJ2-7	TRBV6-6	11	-	ASGDREVYEQY
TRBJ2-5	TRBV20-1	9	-	SARDLAHQY
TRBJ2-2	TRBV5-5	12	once	ASSLDLRAGELF
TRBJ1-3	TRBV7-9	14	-	ASSSGRRGSGNTIY
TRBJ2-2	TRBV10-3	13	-	AISESGGATGELF
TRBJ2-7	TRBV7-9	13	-	ASSQRRGIAGEQY
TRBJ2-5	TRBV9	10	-	ASRGFGETQY
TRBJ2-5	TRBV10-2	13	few	ASSELTSGQETQY
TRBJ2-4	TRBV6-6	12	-	ASSYDLAKNIQY
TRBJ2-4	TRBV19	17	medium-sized	ASSKAGRGGGTAKNIQY
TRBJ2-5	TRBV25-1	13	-	ASSESSSGRKTQY
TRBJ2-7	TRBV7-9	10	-	ASSLKSHEQY
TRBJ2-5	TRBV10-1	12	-	ASSESGGGETQY
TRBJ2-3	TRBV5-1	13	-	ASSSLQGATDTQY
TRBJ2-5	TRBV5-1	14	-	ASSPGGLAGQETQY
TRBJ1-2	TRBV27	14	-	ASSSSGVAGGYGYT
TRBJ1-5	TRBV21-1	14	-	ASSKGSRRSNQPQH
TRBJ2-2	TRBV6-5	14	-	ASSYNPTGGLGELF
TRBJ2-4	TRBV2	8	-	ASSGDIQY
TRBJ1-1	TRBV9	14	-	ASSVGTGLSLSEAF
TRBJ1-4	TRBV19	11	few	ASSTDRNEKLF
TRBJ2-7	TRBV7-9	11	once	ASSLLGAGEQY
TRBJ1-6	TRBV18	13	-	ASSPLRLPDSPLH
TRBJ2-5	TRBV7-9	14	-	ASSLAGAGEQETQY
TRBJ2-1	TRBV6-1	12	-	ASTRGASYNEQF
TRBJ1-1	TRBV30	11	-	AWSGGQNTEAF
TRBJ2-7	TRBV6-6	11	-	ASSYYQNYEQY
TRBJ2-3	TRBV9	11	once	ASSVGISDTQY
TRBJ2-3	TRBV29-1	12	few	SARMGGGTDTQY
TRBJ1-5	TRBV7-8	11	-	ASSLRLEEPQH
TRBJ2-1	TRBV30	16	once	AWSVRQGGELTYNEQF
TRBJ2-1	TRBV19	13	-	ASNTPLAGSNEQF
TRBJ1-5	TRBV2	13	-	ASSPQQGGNQPQH
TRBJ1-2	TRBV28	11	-	GVGNSKLYGYT
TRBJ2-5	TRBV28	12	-	ASSNDPGTETQY
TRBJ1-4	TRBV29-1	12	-	SVSVVATNEKLF
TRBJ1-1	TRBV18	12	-	ASSNPPGTTEAF
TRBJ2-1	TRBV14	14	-	ASSHLASGSFNEQF
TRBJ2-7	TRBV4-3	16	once	ASSLEIYSRQGSYEQY
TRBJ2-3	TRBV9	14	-	ASSSRLASRTDTQY